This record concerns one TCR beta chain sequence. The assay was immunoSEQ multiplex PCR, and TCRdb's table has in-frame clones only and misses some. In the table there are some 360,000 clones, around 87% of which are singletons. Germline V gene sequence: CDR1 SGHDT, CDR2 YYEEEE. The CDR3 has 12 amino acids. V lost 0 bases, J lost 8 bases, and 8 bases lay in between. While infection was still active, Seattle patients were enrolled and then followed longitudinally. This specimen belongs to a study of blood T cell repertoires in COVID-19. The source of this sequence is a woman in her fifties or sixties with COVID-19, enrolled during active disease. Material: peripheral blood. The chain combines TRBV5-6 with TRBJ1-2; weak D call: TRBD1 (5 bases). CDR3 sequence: CASSLAGMGYTF. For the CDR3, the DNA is TGTGCCAGCAGCTTGGCAGGGATGGGCTACACCTTC.